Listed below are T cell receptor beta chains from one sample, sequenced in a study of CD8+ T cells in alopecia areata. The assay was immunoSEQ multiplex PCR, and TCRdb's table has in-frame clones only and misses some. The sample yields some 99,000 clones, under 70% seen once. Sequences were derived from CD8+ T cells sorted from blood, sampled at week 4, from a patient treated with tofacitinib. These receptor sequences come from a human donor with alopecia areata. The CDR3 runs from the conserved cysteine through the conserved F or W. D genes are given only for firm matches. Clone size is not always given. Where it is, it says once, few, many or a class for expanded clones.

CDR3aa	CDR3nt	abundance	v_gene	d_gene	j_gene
CASSVSGGSSGELFF	TGTGCCAGCAGCGTTTCAGGAGGGTCTAGCGGGGAGCTGTTTTTT	few	TRBV9	NA	TRBJ2-2
CASSLSTGELFF	TGTGCCAGCAGCTTGAGCACCGGGGAGCTGTTTTTT	NA	TRBV5-6	NA	TRBJ2-2
CASSLAAVYNEQFF	TGTGCCAGCAGCTTAGCGGCGGTTTATAATGAGCAGTTCTTC	few	TRBV7-9	NA	TRBJ2-1
CASSQCARDTEAFF	TGCGCCAGCAGTCAATGCGCCAGGGACACTGAAGCTTTCTTT	NA	TRBV23-1	NA	TRBJ1-1
CASRPGLVSEQFF	TGTGCCAGCAGACCCGGACTAGTTTCTGAGCAGTTCTTC	NA	TRBV7-9	TRBD2	TRBJ2-1
CASSQDVSGYEQYF	TGCGCCAGCAGCCAAGACGTTTCGGGATACGAGCAGTACTTC	NA	TRBV4-3	NA	TRBJ2-7
CASSSGLFNQPQHF	TGTGCCAGCAGTTCGGGACTTTTCAATCAGCCCCAGCATTTT	NA	TRBV27	NA	TRBJ1-5
CASSVEEGSYNSPLHF	TGTGCCAGCAGCGTAGAGGAGGGCTCCTATAATTCACCCCTCCACTTT	NA	TRBV9	NA	TRBJ1-6
CASSLDTGTGERYEQYF	TGTGCCAGCAGCTTAGACACCGGGACAGGGGAACGCTACGAGCAGTACTTC	once	TRBV11-1	TRBD1	TRBJ2-7
CASSPGPAPGNGYTF	TGTGCCAGCAGCCCGGGCCCCGCTCCGGGGAATGGCTACACCTTC	NA	TRBV7-2	NA	TRBJ1-2
CACENPASTDTQYF	TGTGCCTGCGAGAATCCCGCGAGCACAGATACGCAGTATTTT	few	TRBV28	NA	TRBJ2-3
CSVEGGQETQYF	TGCAGCGTTGAAGGTGGGCAAGAGACCCAGTACTTC	NA	TRBV29-1	NA	TRBJ2-5
CASSLTALAEETQYF	TGTGCCAGCAGCTTAACTGCCCTAGCGGAAGAGACCCAGTACTTC	NA	TRBV11-2	TRBD2	TRBJ2-5
CASSERGATNEKLFF	TGTGCCAGCAGCGAGAGGGGAGCTACTAATGAAAAACTGTTTTTT	NA	TRBV9	NA	TRBJ1-4
CASSATSDTYNEQFF	TGTGCCAGCAGCGCGACTAGCGACACCTACAATGAGCAGTTCTTC	NA	TRBV9	TRBD2	TRBJ2-1
CASSPGTGFYNEQFF	TGTGCCAGCAGCCCGGGGACAGGGTTCTACAATGAGCAGTTCTTC	NA	TRBV7-6	TRBD1	TRBJ2-1
CASSFGREYEQYF	TGTGCCAGCAGTTTCGGCAGGGAATACGAGCAGTACTTC	few	TRBV27	NA	TRBJ2-7
CASSPLGSSEKLFF	TGCGCCAGCAGCCCACTCGGGTCGAGTGAAAAACTGTTTTTT	NA	TRBV4-1	NA	TRBJ1-4
CASSEAEGEGETQYF	TGTGCCAGCAGTGAAGCGGAAGGGGAGGGAGAGACCCAGTACTTC	NA	TRBV2	TRBD2	TRBJ2-5
CASSLLPQGSVPELFF	TGTGCCAGCAGTTTATTGCCCCAGGGCTCGGTCCCCGAGCTGTTTTTT	few	TRBV27	NA	TRBJ2-2
CASSTLLTDTQYF	TGTGCCAGCAGTACGCTCTTAACAGATACGCAGTATTTT	few	TRBV6-5	NA	TRBJ2-3
CSVDTLNEQYF	TGCAGCGTTGATACCCTAAACGAGCAGTACTTC	few	TRBV29-1	NA	TRBJ2-7
CSVRGLAGGNPNYEQYF	TGCAGCGTACGTGGACTAGCGGGAGGAAATCCCAACTACGAGCAGTACTTC	few	TRBV29-1	TRBD2	TRBJ2-7
CSVERGGPLVEQFF	TGCAGCGTTGAGAGGGGGGGGCCTTTGGTTGAGCAGTTCTTC	NA	TRBV29-1	NA	TRBJ2-1
CASSSSPDRGLEQPQHF	TGTGCCAGCAGTTCCAGTCCGGACAGGGGGCTTGAACAGCCCCAGCATTTT	NA	TRBV27	TRBD1	TRBJ1-5
CASSELGLAGVGTGELFF	TGTGCCAGCAGTGAATTAGGTCTAGCGGGAGTTGGGACCGGGGAGCTGTTTTTT	NA	TRBV2	TRBD2	TRBJ2-2
CASSVARATGELFF	TGTGCCAGCAGCGTAGCCAGGGCCACCGGGGAGCTGTTTTTT	NA	TRBV9	NA	TRBJ2-2
CASSPLPRTTSTDTQYF	TGTGCCAGCAGCCCACTACCCAGGACAACTAGCACAGATACGCAGTATTTT	NA	TRBV7-9	NA	TRBJ2-3
CASSPDRAYEQYF	TGCGCCAGCAGCCCGGACAGAGCCTACGAGCAGTACTTC	NA	TRBV5-1	NA	TRBJ2-7
CASSSGTRPFNEQFF	TGTGCCAGCAGTTCCGGGACTAGACCTTTCAATGAGCAGTTCTTC	NA	TRBV27	TRBD2	TRBJ2-1
CASSRAGWDNEQFF	TGTGCCAGCAGCAGAGCGGGGTGGGACAATGAGCAGTTCTTC	NA	TRBV7-6	TRBD2	TRBJ2-1
CASSVGSYGVQETQYF	TGTGCCAGCAGCGTGGGAAGTTACGGGGTACAAGAGACCCAGTACTTC	NA	TRBV5-6	NA	TRBJ2-5
CAWSPPPGRGEKLFF	TGTGCCTGGAGTCCCCCCCCGGGACGCGGTGAAAAACTGTTTTTT	NA	TRBV30	NA	TRBJ1-4
CAWSVTGANEQFF	TGTGCCTGGAGTGTAACGGGGGCCAATGAGCAGTTCTTC	few	TRBV30	NA	TRBJ2-1
CASAEDSQETQYF	TGTGCCAGCGCGGAGGACAGCCAAGAGACCCAGTACTTC	NA	TRBV11-1	NA	TRBJ2-5
CASRTSERHNEQFF	TGTGCCAGCAGAACTAGCGAGCGACACAATGAGCAGTTCTTC	NA	TRBV18	TRBD2	TRBJ2-1
CASSVDFADTQYF	TGTGCCAGCAGCGTAGATTTTGCGGATACGCAGTATTTT	NA	TRBV9	NA	TRBJ2-3
CASSPRGYEQYF	TGTGCCAGCAGCCCCCGGGGATACGAGCAGTACTTC	few	TRBV14	NA	TRBJ2-7
CSVVRQGPYEQYF	TGCAGCGTTGTTCGGCAGGGACCCTACGAGCAGTACTTC	NA	TRBV29-1	NA	TRBJ2-7
CAISAPAGGIDTQYF	TGTGCCATCAGTGCGCCAGCGGGGGGAATAGATACGCAGTATTTT	few	TRBV10-3	TRBD2	TRBJ2-3